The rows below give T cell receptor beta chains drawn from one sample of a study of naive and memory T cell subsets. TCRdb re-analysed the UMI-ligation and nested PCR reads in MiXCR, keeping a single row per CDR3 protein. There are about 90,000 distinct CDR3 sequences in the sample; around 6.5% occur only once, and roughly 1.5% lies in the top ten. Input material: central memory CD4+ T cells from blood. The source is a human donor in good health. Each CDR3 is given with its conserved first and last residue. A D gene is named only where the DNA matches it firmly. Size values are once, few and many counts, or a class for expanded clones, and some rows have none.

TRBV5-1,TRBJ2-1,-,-,CARSLAGSPYNEQFF,TGCGCCCGCAGCTTGGCCGGCAGCCCTTACAATGAGCAGTTCTTC
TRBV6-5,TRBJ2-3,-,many,CASKPASTDTQYF,TGTGCCAGCAAGCCAGCTAGCACAGATACGCAGTATTTT
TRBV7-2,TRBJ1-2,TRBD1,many,CASSPPDRGRAYGYTF,TGTGCCAGCAGCCCCCCGGACAGGGGGCGGGCCTATGGCTACACCTTC
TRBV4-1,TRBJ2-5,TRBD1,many,CASSRQGAETQYF,TGCGCCAGCAGCCGACAGGGGGCGGAGACCCAGTACTTC
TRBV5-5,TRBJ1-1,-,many,CASRMGRGPEAFF,TGTGCCAGCAGAATGGGGCGCGGGCCTGAAGCTTTCTTT
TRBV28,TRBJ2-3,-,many,CASSLERTGTDTQYF,TGTGCCAGCAGTTTAGAGCGGACAGGCACAGATACGCAGTATTTT
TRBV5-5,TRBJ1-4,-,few,CASSLPAGHRREKLFF,TGTGCCAGCAGCTTGCCCGCCGGACATCGAAGGGAAAAACTGTTTTTT
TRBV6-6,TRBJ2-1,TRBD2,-,CASSSSGAGEQFF,TGTGCCAGCAGCTCTAGCGGGGCGGGGGAGCAGTTCTTC
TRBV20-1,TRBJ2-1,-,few,CSARPDSYEQFF,TGCAGTGCTAGGCCCGACTCATATGAGCAGTTCTTC
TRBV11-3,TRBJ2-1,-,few,CASSFHGEVYNEQFF,TGTGCCAGCAGTTTCCACGGGGAGGTTTACAATGAGCAGTTCTTC
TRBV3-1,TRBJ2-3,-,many,CASSQSVFGGSTDTQYF,TGTGCCAGCAGCCAATCTGTCTTCGGGGGTAGCACAGATACGCAGTATTTT
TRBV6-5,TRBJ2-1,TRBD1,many,CASRDRGTYNEQFF,TGTGCCAGCAGGGACAGGGGCACCTACAATGAGCAGTTCTTC
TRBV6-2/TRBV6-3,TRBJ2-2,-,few,CASTKRQAITGELFF,TGTGCCAGCACCAAGCGACAGGCAATAACCGGGGAGCTGTTTTTT
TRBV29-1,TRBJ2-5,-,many,CSSGGDSLLGETQYF,TGCAGTTCCGGAGGGGATTCTCTCCTCGGAGAGACCCAGTACTTC
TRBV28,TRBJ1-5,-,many,CASSSPGENQPQHF,TGTGCCAGCAGTTCACCGGGAGAGAATCAGCCCCAGCATTTT
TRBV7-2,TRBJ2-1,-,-,CASSGYGRTEEQFF,TGTGCCAGCAGCGGATACGGGAGGACAGAGGAGCAGTTCTTC
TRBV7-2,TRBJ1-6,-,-,CASSQYRDNSPLHF,TGTGCCAGCAGCCAATATCGGGATAATTCACCCCTCCACTTT
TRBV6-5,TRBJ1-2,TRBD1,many,CASSHKLGQAPYGYTF,TGTGCCAGCAGCCACAAACTAGGACAGGCGCCATATGGCTACACCTTC
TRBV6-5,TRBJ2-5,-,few,CASRARETQYF,TGTGCCAGCAGGGCGAGAGAGACCCAGTACTTC
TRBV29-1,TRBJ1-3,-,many,CSVDSGNTIYF,TGCAGCGTCGACTCCGGAAACACCATATATTTT
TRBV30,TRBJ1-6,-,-,CAWDNNSPLHF,TGTGCCTGGGACAACAATTCACCCCTCCACTTT
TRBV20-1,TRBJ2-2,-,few,CSARVPGRKNTGELFF,TGCAGTGCTAGGGTTCCGGGACGGAAGAACACCGGGGAGCTGTTTTTT
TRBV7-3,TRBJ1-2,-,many,CASSLGGGYGYTF,TGTGCCAGCAGCTTGGGGGGCGGCTATGGCTACACCTTC
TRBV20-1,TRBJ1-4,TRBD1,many,CSAGGQAGEKLFF,TGCAGTGCTGGGGGACAGGCGGGGGAAAAACTGTTTTTT
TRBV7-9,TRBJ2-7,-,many,CASSRDGGRYEQYF,TGTGCCAGCAGCAGGGATGGGGGCCGCTACGAGCAGTACTTC
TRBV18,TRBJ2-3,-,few,CASSPGRWGTDTQYF,TGTGCCAGCTCACCAGGAAGGTGGGGCACAGATACGCAGTATTTT
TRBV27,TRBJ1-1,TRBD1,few,CASSPRTGSTEAFF,TGTGCCAGCAGTCCCCGGACAGGGAGTACTGAAGCTTTCTTT
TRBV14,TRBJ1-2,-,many,CASSQVYSYGYTF,TGTGCCAGCAGCCAAGTTTACAGCTATGGCTACACCTTC
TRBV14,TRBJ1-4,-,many,CASSQVGQGKANEKLFF,TGTGCCAGCAGCCAAGTGGGTCAGGGGAAGGCTAATGAAAAACTGTTTTTT
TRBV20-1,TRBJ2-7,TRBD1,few,CSAEVRDSPYEQYF,TGCAGTGCAGAAGTGAGGGACAGTCCGTACGAGCAGTACTTC
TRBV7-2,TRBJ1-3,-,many,CASRTGYSGNTIYF,TGTGCCAGCAGGACAGGTTACTCTGGAAACACCATATATTTT
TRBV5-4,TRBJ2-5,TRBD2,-,CASSRGLAGGEETQYF,TGTGCCAGCAGCCGAGGACTAGCGGGAGGGGAAGAGACCCAGTACTTC
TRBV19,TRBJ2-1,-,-,CASRPRAVLPYNEQFF,TGTGCCAGTAGACCCAGGGCGGTGCTCCCCTACAATGAGCAGTTCTTC
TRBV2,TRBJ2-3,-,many,CASNRGKAGDTQYF,TGTGCCAGCAACCGGGGGAAGGCAGGAGATACGCAGTATTTT
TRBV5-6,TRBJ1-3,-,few,CASSLLRNTIYF,TGTGCCAGCAGCTTGCTGCGAAACACCATATATTTT
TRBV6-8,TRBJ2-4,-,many,CASSFLAIAKNIQYF,TGTGCCAGCAGTTTCCTAGCCATAGCCAAAAACATTCAGTACTTC
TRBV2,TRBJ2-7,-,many,CASTRDSHEQYF,TGTGCCAGCACCAGGGACTCCCACGAGCAGTACTTC
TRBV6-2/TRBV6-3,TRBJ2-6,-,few,CASSYGILSGANVLTF,TGTGCCAGCAGTTACGGGATTCTCTCTGGGGCCAACGTCCTGACTTTC
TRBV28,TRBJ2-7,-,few,CAWGSYEQYF,TGTGCCTGGGGTTCCTACGAGCAGTACTTC
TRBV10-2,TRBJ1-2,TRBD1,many,CASSGTGDYGYTF,TGCGCCAGTTCCGGGACAGGGGACTATGGCTACACCTTC
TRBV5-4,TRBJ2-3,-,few,CASSLGVKASDTQYF,TGTGCCAGCAGCTTGGGGGTTAAGGCGTCGGATACGCAGTATTTT
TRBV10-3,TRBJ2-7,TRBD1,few,CAISEPGTGGGSSYEQYF,TGTGCCATCAGTGAGCCTGGGACAGGGGGTGGTTCGAGCTACGAGCAGTACTTC
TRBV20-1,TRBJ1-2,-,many,CRDNNYGYTF,TGCAGGGACAACAACTATGGCTACACCTTC
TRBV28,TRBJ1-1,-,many,CASSLTRYRMNTEAFF,TGTGCCAGCAGTTTGACTCGGTACAGAATGAACACTGAAGCTTTCTTT
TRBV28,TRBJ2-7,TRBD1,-,CASTEQGSSYEQYF,TGTGCCAGCACCGAACAGGGGAGTAGCTACGAGCAGTACTTC
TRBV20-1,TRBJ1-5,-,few,CSAIINSNQPQHF,TGCAGTGCTATCATCAATAGCAATCAGCCCCAGCATTTT
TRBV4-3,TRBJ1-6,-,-,CASSQVQGGSPLHF,TGCGCCAGCAGCCAAGTCCAGGGAGGTTCACCCCTCCACTTT
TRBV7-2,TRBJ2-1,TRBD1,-,CASSSLPGTATCNEQFF,TGTGCCAGCAGCTCACTCCCCGGGACAGCCACCTGCAATGAGCAGTTCTTC
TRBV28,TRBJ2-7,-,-,CASSPPRGSSYEQYF,TGTGCCAGCAGCCCCCCCCGGGGAAGCTCCTACGAGCAGTACTTC
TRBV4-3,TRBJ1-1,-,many,CASSQQVQTNTEAFF,TGCGCCAGCAGCCAACAAGTTCAGACGAACACTGAAGCTTTCTTT
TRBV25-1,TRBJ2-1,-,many,CASSARDSWDEQFF,TGTGCCAGCAGTGCCCGGGACTCGTGGGATGAGCAGTTCTTC
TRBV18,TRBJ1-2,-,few,CASSPNPDGGYTF,TGTGCCAGCTCACCAAATCCTGATGGTGGCTACACCTTC
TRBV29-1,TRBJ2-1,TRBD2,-,CSGGGQSYNEQFF,TGCAGCGGCGGGGGGCAGTCCTACAATGAGCAGTTCTTC
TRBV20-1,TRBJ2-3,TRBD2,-,CSASRASGGARDTQYF,TGCAGTGCTAGCAGGGCTAGCGGGGGGGCCCGAGATACGCAGTATTTT
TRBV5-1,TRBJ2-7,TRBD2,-,CASSTVAGPPYEQYF,TGCGCCAGCAGCACGGTAGCGGGTCCACCCTACGAGCAGTACTTC
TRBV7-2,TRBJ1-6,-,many,CASSWSSSPLHF,TGTGCCAGCAGCTGGAGTTCTTCACCCCTCCACTTT